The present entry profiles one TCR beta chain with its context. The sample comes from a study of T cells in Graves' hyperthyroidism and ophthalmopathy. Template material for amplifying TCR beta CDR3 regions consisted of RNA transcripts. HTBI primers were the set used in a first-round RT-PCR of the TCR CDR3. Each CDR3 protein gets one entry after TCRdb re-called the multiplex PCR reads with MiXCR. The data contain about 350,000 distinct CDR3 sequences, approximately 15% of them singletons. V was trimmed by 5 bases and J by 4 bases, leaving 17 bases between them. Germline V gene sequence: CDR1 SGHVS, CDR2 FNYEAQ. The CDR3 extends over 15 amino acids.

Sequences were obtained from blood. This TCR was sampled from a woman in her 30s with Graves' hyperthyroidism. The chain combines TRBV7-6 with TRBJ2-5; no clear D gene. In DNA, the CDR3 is TGTGCCAGCAGCCTCCCCATAGGACGGTTAGAGACCCAGTACTTC. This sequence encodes CASSLPIGRLETQYF.